A single T cell receptor (beta chain) is shown here with its context. No antigen is known for it. The sample is drawn from a study of a mutant IDH1 vaccine in newly diagnosed glioma. Looking at the study overall: There were 62.5% males and roughly 38% females among treated patients, whose mean age was 40.4 years. It was radiotherapy, temozolomide, or both that patients received previously, with most receiving both.

The method was immunoSEQ multiplex PCR; TCRdb's version includes in-frame clones alone and lacks a portion of them. The sample contains tens of thousands of clones, approximately 80% of which appear only once. Study-wide results and limits: It seemed that pseudoprogression was not linked to changes in the top peripheral T cell clonotypes.

The V and J ends lost 3 bases and 0 bases respectively, with 6 bases between them. CDR3 length equals 15 residues. From germline, CDR1 is MNHEY and CDR2 SMNVEV (reference sequence). Time point denoted: week 11, during vaccination. Alongside topical imiquimod, each dose of vaccine comprised 300 ug of mutant IDH1 20-mer peptide. Astrocytomas that were new, WHO grade 3 or 4, IDH1-mutant and ATRX-lost were present in the donors. Sequencing used PBMCs, obtained from a glioma patient whose treatment included an IDH1 peptide vaccine. The receptor comes from a man aged 25 to 40 with glioma. The chain combines TRBV27 with TRBJ2-6; D possibly matches TRBD1 or TRBD2 (5 bases each). This chain's CDR3 is CASSFGGSGANVLTF. The DNA of the CDR3 is TGTGCCAGCAGTTTTGGGGGCTCTGGGGCCAACGTCCTGACTTTC.